Reported below is one TCR beta chain. Its antigen is unknown. The sample originates from a study of Graves' ophthalmopathy and Graves' hyperthyroidism. Study summary: Peripheral blood was collected at initial diagnosis, before any treatment.

RNA served as the template for amplifying TCR beta CDR3 regions. Scientists carried out first-round RT-PCR using HTBI primers and then a second-round multiplex PCR. TCRdb re-called the multiplex PCR reads with MiXCR, one entry per CDR3 protein. The data hold around 670,000 distinct CDR3 sequences, with around 40% observed a single time. Moderate-to-severe activity, CAS ≥3, NOSPECS ≥4 and duration under 3 months were recorded for donors with ophthalmopathy. Study-wide points: Among expanded thyroid clonotypes above 0.001 frequency, most also occurred in blood. Its predictions of ophthalmopathy progression gave the model 65% to 71% sensitivity and 72.22% specificity.

V dropped 5 bases and J dropped 8; count of bases not matched to a gene: 17. Per germline, CDR1 KGHDR and CDR2 SFDVKD. The CDR3 length is 17 residues. This chain uses TRBV24-1 with TRBJ2-1; TRBD2 matches at 7 bases. The sample taken for sequencing was peripheral blood. This sequence was found in an adult man with Graves' ophthalmopathy. CDR3 protein: CATSGPAGGRSSHEQFF. CDR3 in DNA: TGTGCCACCAGTGGCCCCGCGGGCGGGAGATCTTCTCATGAGCAGTTCTTC.